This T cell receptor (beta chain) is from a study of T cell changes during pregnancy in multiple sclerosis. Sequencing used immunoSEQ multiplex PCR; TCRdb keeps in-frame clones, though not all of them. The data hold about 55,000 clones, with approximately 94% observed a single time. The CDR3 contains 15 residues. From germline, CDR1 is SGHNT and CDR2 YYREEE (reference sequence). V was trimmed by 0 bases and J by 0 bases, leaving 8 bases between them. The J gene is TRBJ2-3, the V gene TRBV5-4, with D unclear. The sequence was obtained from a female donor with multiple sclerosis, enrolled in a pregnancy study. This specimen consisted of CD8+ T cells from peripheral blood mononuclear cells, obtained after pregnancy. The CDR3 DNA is TGTGCCAGCAGCTTGGCGGTGGTTAGCACAGATACGCAGTATTTT. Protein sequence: CASSLAVVSTDTQYF.